What follows are 15 T cell receptor beta chains derived from one specimen sequenced in a study of neurological immune-mediated disorders. From the 5' RACE reads, TCRdb called clonotypes with MiXCR, one entry per CDR3 protein. This sample carries 110,000 or so distinct CDR3 sequences, roughly 3.2% of them seen once, and the ten largest clones take over 1%. Material: PBMCs. The receptors originated from a young woman with multiple sclerosis.

This clonotype has ten or more counts. This may stem from a read error, because a much larger clone lies one nucleotide away. The final CDR3 position lacks the conserved phenylalanine or tryptophan, pointing to a likely read error. V gene TRBV2 combines with J gene TRBJ1-2; 9 bases are a match to TRBD1. The CDR3 totals 14 residues. CDR1 is SNHLY and CDR2 is FYNNEI in the germline V gene. V shed 5 bases, J shed 6 bases, and the junction held 7 bases outside the gene matches. In nucleotides, the CDR3 is TGTGCCAGCAGTCTAAACAGGGGGCCTAATGGCTACACCTGC. It translates to CASSLNRGPNGYTC.

The table lists this clonotype with many counts. The chain links TRBV2 to TRBJ2-1; 11 nucleotides agree with TRBD2. J gave up 8 bases and V 8 bases, and 5 bases lay outside the gene matches. In germline, CDR1 is SNHLY, CDR2 FYNNEI. This CDR3 is 13 amino acids long. The CDR3 region has the DNA TGTGCCAGCCTAACTAGCGGGAGAGATGAGCAGTTCTTC. As protein: CASLTSGRDEQFF.

This clonotype has a count of ten or more. The CDR3 DNA sequence: TGCGCCAGCAGACTGGGACAGGTGGACTCGTACTCTGGGGCCAACGTCCTGACTTTC. Translation gives CASRLGQVDSYSGANVLTF. The chain couples TRBV4-1 to TRBJ2-6; 8 nucleotides match TRBD1. The CDR3 spans 19 residues. V lost 6 bases, J lost 0 bases, and 13 bases stayed unmatched. The V gene's germline CDR1 is MGHRA and CDR2 YSYEKL.

This clonotype was detected ten times or more. The V call is TRBV5-1, the J call TRBJ2-5; TRBD1 matches at 8 bases. This CDR3 contains 15 residues. Germline V lookup: CDR1 SGHRS, CDR2 YFSETQ. V shed 4 bases and J 2 bases; nucleotides not matched to a gene: 7. The CDR3 nucleotides read TGCGCCAGCAGCCCCGGGACAGGTTTACAAGAGACCCAGTACTTC. Encoded protein: CASSPGTGLQETQYF.

This clonotype was seen many times. The chain recombines TRBV15 with TRBJ2-7; 12 bases align to TRBD1. The V and J ends lost 5 bases and 7 bases, in that order; junction bases with no gene match: 9. Germline V gene data show CDR1 as LNHNV and CDR2 as YYDKDF (reference sequence). This CDR3 has 15 residues. The CDR3 bases are TGTGCCACCAGCGCACCGGGACAGGGGGCGGGTGAGCAGTACTTC. As protein: CATSAPGQGAGEQYF.

This clonotype was observed at least ten times. The V gene is TRBV29-1, the J gene TRBJ2-7, with D tentatively TRBD2 (5 bases). In germline, CDR1 is SQVTM, CDR2 ANQGSEA. The V end was cut by 7 bases, the J end by 4 bases, with 17 bases between. This CDR3 has 13 amino acids. CDR3 loop: CSASEGREYEQYF. In DNA form, the CDR3 reads TGCAGCGCAAGCGAAGGGAGAGAATACGAGCAGTACTTC.

This clonotype was recorded at least ten times. The rearrangement joins TRBV7-8 to TRBJ1-5; weak D call: TRBD1 (5 bases). Trimming removed 1 base at V and 0 bases at J, with 13 bases between. The length of the CDR3 is 17 residues. The germline CDR1 and CDR2 sequences are SGHVS and FQNEAQ. The CDR3 is CASSLVLGRVSNQPQHF. The CDR3 bases are TGTGCCAGCAGCTTAGTTTTGGGCAGGGTTAGCAATCAGCCCCAGCATTTT.

This clonotype was seen repeatedly, ten times or more. The rearrangement joins TRBV20-1 to TRBJ1-2; TRBD1 agrees at 7 bases. With 6 bases clipped from V and 4 bases from J, the junction kept 17 bases outside the gene matches. CDR1 and CDR2 (germline): DFQATT, SNEGSKA (reference sequence). This CDR3 region has 16 residues. The CDR3 bases are TGCAGTGCCAGGGACAGCCGATCCCAAAACCTCTATGGCTACACCTTC. It yields the protein CSARDSRSQNLYGYTF.

This clonotype was counted ten times or more. Here the CDR3 DNA reads TGTGCCAGCATGGGGGGTAGGAACACTGAAGCTTTCTTT. It specifies CASMGGRNTEAFF. This chain uses TRBV6-5 with TRBJ1-1; tentative D call: TRBD1 (5 bases). Germline V gene data show CDR1 as MNHEY and CDR2 as SVGAGI. The CDR3 contains 13 residues. V lost 7 bases and J lost 1, with 10 bases in between.

This clonotype was detected many times. The rearrangement links TRBV12-3 or TRBV12-4 to TRBJ2-7, with D perhaps matching TRBD2 (5 bases). The length of the CDR3 is 14 residues. The germline V and J ends were trimmed by 2 bases and 0 bases, with 8 bases remaining between them. The CDR3 nucleotides are TGTGCCAGCAGTTTACACGGGAACTCCTACGAGCAGTACTTC. It specifies CASSLHGNSYEQYF.

This clonotype came up many times. V is TRBV12-3 or TRBV12-4 and J is TRBJ1-2; the D is unclear. This CDR3 spans 13 amino acids. Trimming removed 6 bases from V and 10 bases from J, with 18 bases in between. The CDR3 DNA follows: TGTGCCAGCAGCCCCGGGGTGAGTCGGGCCTACACCTTC. Translated, it gives CASSPGVSRAYTF.

This clonotype appeared many times. The chain carries TRBV20-1 and TRBJ2-1; 15 nucleotides line up with TRBD2. The germline CDR1 and CDR2 sequences are DFQATT and SNEGSKA (reference sequence). V lost 6 bases to trimming and J lost 6 bases; unmatched junction nucleotides: 9. This CDR3 is built from 16 residues. CDR3 DNA sequence: TGCAGTGCCCGGACTAGCGGGAGGGCCACCGTCAATGAGCAGTTCTTC. Its protein product is CSARTSGRATVNEQFF.

This clonotype was seen ten or more times. The rearrangement uses TRBV20-1 and TRBJ2-3, with D uncertain. V lost 6 bases to trimming and J lost 2 bases, with 9 bases between them. CDR1 and CDR2 (germline): DFQATT, SNEGSKA (reference sequence). This CDR3 comprises 12 residues. CDR3 residues: CSAKTHTDTQYF. CDR3 in DNA: TGCAGTGCCAAAACACACACAGATACGCAGTATTTT.

This clonotype was observed at least ten times. This CDR3 is CASSPSDGTYEQYF. In DNA, the CDR3 is TGCGCCAGCAGCCCATCGGACGGAACCTACGAGCAGTACTTC. This chain connects TRBV5-1 to TRBJ2-7; no clear D. The germline V gene has CDR1 SGHRS and CDR2 YFSETQ. Trimming took off 4 bases at V and 2 bases at J, with 13 bases between the two ends. The CDR3 runs to 14 residues.

This clonotype has at least ten counts. This chain uses TRBV5-1 with TRBJ1-4; 8 positions agree with TRBD1. V lost 0 bases, J lost 7 bases, and 8 bases stayed unmatched. CDR1 and CDR2 (germline): SGHRS, YFSETQ. This CDR3 has 16 residues. CDR3 sequence: CASSLANTGGGEKLFF. Written as DNA, the CDR3 is TGCGCCAGCAGCTTGGCCAATACAGGGGGAGGTGAAAAACTGTTTTTT.